This T cell receptor beta chain stems from a study of Graves' ophthalmopathy and Graves' hyperthyroidism. Study context: Prior to any treatment, peripheral blood was collected at the time of initial diagnosis.

Hyperthyroidism was new, under 2 months, in patients aged 18 to 65. Other autoimmune diseases, uncontrolled infections, pregnancy or lactation ruled patients out of participation. Study-wide points: A 13-signature model separated ophthalmopathy from stable hyperthyroidism, reaching roughly 85% sensitivity and under 82% specificity cross-validated.

Investigators amplified TCR beta CDR3 regions from RNA transcripts. Following a first-round RT-PCR that used HTBI primers, a second-round multiplex PCR was carried out. TCRdb fed the multiplex PCR reads into MiXCR, producing one record per CDR3 protein. Found here are more than 300,000 distinct CDR3 sequences, 15% to 17% of them singletons; the top ten hold roughly 7%. CDR1 ENHRY and CDR2 SYGVKD come from the germline V gene. The V segment lost 10 bases and the J segment 1 base; nucleotides outside the gene matches: 5. The CDR3 covers 14 residues. This clonotype has ten or more counts. Its specificity is unknown.

J is TRBJ2-2 and V is TRBV10-3; 8 positions match TRBD2. Sequencing was done on a sample of peripheral blood. This receptor was obtained from a woman aged 18-29 years with stable Graves' hyperthyroidism. The CDR3 here is CATLSGGNTGELFF. The CDR3 coding sequence is TGTGCCACCCTGAGCGGGGGGAACACCGGGGAGCTGTTTTTT.